Below, 19 T cell receptor beta chains from the same sample are listed, as sequenced in a study of vaccination and CD4 T cells after COVID-19 (dated by TCRdb to 2021 to 2024). Preparation of the library involved PCR. The listed sequencing device is Illumina iSeq 100. DNA from cultured CD4+ T cells underwent TCR sequencing with the Oncomine TCR Beta short-read assay at the Johns Hopkins FTIC core. In-frame beta chains were kept once TCRdb had trimmed the public reads at Q25 with fastp and called clones with MiXCR. Each entry merges the rows of one CDR3 protein and shows their most common DNA and genes. Counted in this sample were fewer than 25,000 distinct CDR3 sequences; roughly 46% of them appeared once. The ten most abundant clones make up roughly 4% of the sample. In the paper's terms, the time point label means: late sampling 161 to 241 days after vaccination in a few convalescent patients. The treatment or condition label, as the study defines it: approximately 9-day PBMC culture with coronavirus spike peptide pools or control peptides (ViraFEST assay).

Antigen specificity for these receptors is unknown. The specimen was CD4+ T cells from blood, cultured in vitro, collected about 7 months after SARS-CoV-2 vaccination. All receptors derive from a human donor who had recovered from COVID-19.

The chain links TRBV20-1 to TRBJ2-5; tentatively, D is TRBD2 (5 bases). V lost 2 bases to trimming and J lost 2 bases, with 15 bases between them. Per the germline V gene, CDR1 is DFQATT and CDR2 is SNEGSKA (reference sequence). The CDR3 runs to 15 residues. The CDR3 DNA is TGCAGTGCTAGAAGACGCGTAACGGGACAAGAGACCCAGTACTTC. Protein product: CSARRRVTGQETQYF.

This clonotype occurred once. This sequence joins TRBV20-1 and TRBJ2-7; D not resolved. Germline-derived CDR1 and CDR2 are DFQATT and SNEGSKA (reference sequence). The V and J ends lost 1 base and 2 bases respectively, with 12 bases between them. CDR3 size: 14 residues. This CDR3 reads CSARAVTSAYEQYF. CDR3 bases: TGCAGTGCTAGAGCTGTGACTTCCGCCTACGAGCAGTACTTC.

V gene TRBV20-1 combines with J gene TRBJ2-1, with D maybe TRBD1 (6 bases). V lost 0 bases and J lost 0, with 9 bases in between. Germline CDR1 DFQATT, CDR2 SNEGSKA (reference sequence). The CDR3 contains 15 residues. DNA for the CDR3: TGCAGTGCTAGAGACTTAGGGGGCTCCTACAATGAGCAGTTCTTC. Translated, it gives CSARDLGGSYNEQFF.

The CDR3 nucleotides read TGTGCCAGCAGCCGTGAACGAGGTGAGCAGTTCTTC. Protein: CASSRERGEQFF. This sequence joins TRBV4-2 and TRBJ2-1; D is ambiguous. The CDR3 spans 12 residues. Between the trimmed V and J ends, which lost 4 bases and 9 bases, there was a span of 10 bases. Germline V gene sequence: CDR1 LGHNA, CDR2 YNFKEQ.

This clonotype showed up just a few times. The chain couples TRBV20-1 to TRBJ2-1; 10 nucleotides agree with TRBD2. Germline V gene lookup returns CDR1 DFQATT and CDR2 SNEGSKA (reference sequence). The CDR3 is 14 amino acids. The CDR3 bases are TGCGCGTCCGCTAGCGGGAGAACTTACAATGAGCAGTTCTTC. This codes for CASASGRTYNEQFF.

The chain is built from TRBV7-9 and TRBJ2-2; unclear D gene. Trimming cost V 5 bases and J 2 bases, with 9 bases left between them. Germline CDR1 and CDR2: SEHNR and FQNEAQ (reference sequence). The CDR3 sequence is 14 residues long. CDR3: CASSTSSNTGELFF. In DNA form, the CDR3 reads TGTGCCAGCAGCACGTCCAGTAACACCGGGGAGCTGTTTTTT.

The chain uses TRBV28 and TRBJ2-3; no clear D. The V gene lost 3 bases and the J gene lost 7 bases, with 17 bases spanning the gap. Germline V gene lookup returns CDR1 MDHEN and CDR2 SYDVKM. The CDR3 has 15 amino acids. CDR3 loop: CASSFEQLETNTQYF. CDR3 bases: TGTGCCAGCAGTTTTGAACAGCTTGAGACGAATACGCAGTATTTT.

V and J are TRBV7-6 and TRBJ2-1, with D possibly being TRBD1 (5 bases). Looked up from germline, CDR1 is SGHVS and CDR2 is FNYEAQ. CDR3 length equals 14 residues. Trimming stripped 5 bases from V and 7 bases from J, with 15 bases between. CDR3: CASSQLDSLNEQFF. CDR3 bases: TGTGCCAGCAGCCAACTCGACAGTTTGAATGAGCAGTTCTTC.

The chain recombines TRBV28 with TRBJ2-1, with 10 positions matching TRBD2. Trimming removed 4 bases from V and 8 bases from J; junction bases left unmatched: 5. The CDR3 spans 14 residues. Germline loops: CDR1 MDHEN, CDR2 SYDVKM. The CDR3 coding sequence is TGTGCCAGCAGTTGGGCTAGCGGGAGCTATGAGCAGTTCTTC. This sequence encodes CASSWASGSYEQFF.

The rearrangement uses TRBV28 and TRBJ1-2, with D hard to call. Germline lookup yields CDR1 MDHEN and CDR2 SYDVKM. The V and J ends lost 8 bases and 5 bases respectively, with 21 bases between them. The CDR3 covers 15 residues. Written as DNA, the CDR3 is TGTGCCAGCCTCGCCTCCGCGGGGAGAATTTATGGCTACACCTTC. The encoded protein is CASLASAGRIYGYTF.

This clonotype was observed once. The chain has TRBV20-1 and TRBJ2-1; 8 bases are shared with TRBD2. The CDR3 is 15 amino acids. Per germline, CDR1 DFQATT and CDR2 SNEGSKA (reference sequence). Trimming cost V 6 bases and J 4 bases; bases outside gene matches: 11. The CDR3 protein is CSASPREGPYNEQFF. The CDR3 DNA sequence: TGCAGTGCGAGCCCTCGGGAGGGCCCGTACAATGAGCAGTTCTTC.

This clonotype was observed a handful of times. The V call is TRBV19, the J call TRBJ1-2, with D maybe TRBD1 (5 bases). CDR1 LNHDA and CDR2 SQIVND come from the germline V gene (reference sequence). V dropped 5 bases and J dropped 0 bases, with 13 bases sitting between them. The CDR3 loop spans 15 amino acids. The CDR3 nucleotides read TGTGCCAGTAGTTCCCCGGGACGGACTAACTATGGCTACACCTTC. This encodes CASSSPGRTNYGYTF.

The chain combines TRBV20-1 with TRBJ2-7; D gene unclear. Germline CDR1 is DFQATT and CDR2 is SNEGSKA (reference sequence). V was trimmed by 5 bases and J by 0 bases, leaving 14 bases between them. This CDR3 is built from 14 residues. The CDR3 sequence: CSALSAESSYEQYF. Written as DNA, the CDR3 is TGCAGTGCTCTATCGGCGGAGAGCTCCTACGAGCAGTACTTC.

This clonotype has only a few counts. The chain carries TRBV27 and TRBJ2-7; no reliable D call. CDR3 length: 13 amino acids. V was trimmed by 8 bases and J by 2 bases, leaving 13 bases between them. Germline V gene lookup returns CDR1 MNHEY and CDR2 SMNVEV (reference sequence). CDR3 sequence reads: CASRPHSAYEQYF. In nucleotides, the CDR3 is TGTGCCAGCCGCCCGCACTCCGCCTACGAGCAGTACTTC.

This chain joins TRBV20-1 and TRBJ2-3; TRBD2 matches 13 bases. CDR3 size: 17 residues. Trimming removed 3 bases from V and 1 base from J; junction bases left unmatched: 7. CDR1 and CDR2 from the germline V gene are DFQATT and SNEGSKA (reference sequence). The CDR3 bases are TGCAGTGCTAGCCCGGGACTAGCGGGGAGACGCACAGATACGCAGTATTTT. Protein sequence: CSASPGLAGRRTDTQYF.

Only a few counts were recorded for this clonotype. This chain joins TRBV6-4 and TRBJ2-1; D not resolved. Trimming stripped 2 bases from V and 5 bases from J, with 7 bases between. Germline lookup yields CDR1 MRHNA and CDR2 SNTAGT. There are 13 residues in the CDR3. This CDR3 is CASSDRVNNEQFF. The DNA of the CDR3 is TGTGCCAGCAGTGACAGGGTTAACAATGAGCAGTTCTTC.

This clonotype showed up just a few times. The V call is TRBV5-4, the J call TRBJ2-7; 10 bases agree with TRBD2. The CDR3 is 15 residues long. J lost 0 bases, V lost 4 bases, and 4 bases had no gene match. CDR1 is SGHNT, CDR2 YYREEE, per germline (reference sequence). The CDR3 spells CASSPTSGTSYEQYF. In DNA form, the CDR3 reads TGTGCCAGCAGCCCCACTAGCGGGACCTCCTACGAGCAGTACTTC. The full variable domain, rest sourced from reference TRBV5-4 and TRBJ2-7, is ETGVTQSPTHLIKTRGQQVTLRCSSQSGHNTVSWYQQALGQGPQFIFQYYREEENGRGNFPPRFSGLQFPNYSSELNVNALELDDSALYLCASSPTSGTSYEQYFGPGTRLTVT.

The DNA of the CDR3 is TGTGCCAGTAGTTCCTCACAGGGGTCCTACGAGCAGTACTTC. It is translated as CASSSSQGSYEQYF. This sequence joins TRBV19 and TRBJ2-7, with 7 bases that match TRBD1. J gave up 1 base and V 5 bases, and 5 bases lay outside the gene matches. The germline gives CDR1 LNHDA, CDR2 SQIVND (reference sequence). The CDR3 has 14 amino acids.

The gene calls are TRBV5-8 and TRBJ2-3; 8 positions match TRBD2. The V gene's germline CDR1 is SGHTS and CDR2 YDEGEE. The CDR3 loop spans 16 amino acids. V lost 1 base, J lost 2 bases, and 6 bases stayed unmatched. CDR3 nucleotides: TGTGCCAGCAGCTTGCCCGGGACTAGGATCACAGATACGCAGTATTTT. It yields the protein CASSLPGTRITDTQYF.